This is a list of T cell receptor beta chains from one sample in a study of T cell responses to AZD1222 COVID-19 vaccine. Data came from immunoSEQ multiplex PCR; TCRdb stores just in-frame clones and leaves some out. This sample carries roughly 120,000 clones, roughly 94% of them seen once, and the ten largest clones take roughly 6.6%. This sample comprised peripheral blood, obtained on day 0 of AZD1222 vaccination. The receptors here all came from an adult in good health. CDR3s include the opening cysteine and the closing phenylalanine or tryptophan. The D gene is left open where the match is weak. Not all rows give a size; the values are once, few, many and, for expanded clones, a class.

d_gene	len	abundance	j_gene	v_gene	CDR3nt	CDR3aa
-	14	-	TRBJ2-5	TRBV19	TGTGCCAGTAGTATAGGAGGACAGCGAGAGACCCAGTACTTC	CASSIGGQRETQYF
-	17	-	TRBJ2-3	TRBV4-1	TGCGCCAGCAGCCAATTGGGCGAGCGTCGGGGCACAGATACGCAGTATTTT	CASSQLGERRGTDTQYF
-	14	-	TRBJ2-2	TRBV24-1	TGTGCCACCGGGGGGCTCAAGGGCCCCGGGGAGCTGTTTTTT	CATGGLKGPGELFF
TRBD2	16	-	TRBJ2-3	TRBV7-2	TGTGCCAGCAGCCCCGGGGTAGCGGGATCCCCAGATACGCAGTATTTT	CASSPGVAGSPDTQYF
-	16	-	TRBJ1-1	TRBV10-3	TGTGCCATCAGTGGCCGTTGGAGGGAAAATAACACTGAAGCTTTCTTT	CAISGRWRENNTEAFF
-	17	-	TRBJ1-4	TRBV7-2	TGTGCCAGCAGCTTAGTTGGGGGACTCCAACCCAGTGAAAAACTGTTTTTT	CASSLVGGLQPSEKLFF
-	19	-	TRBJ2-2	TRBV2	TGTGCCAGCAGTGACGATTCAGGCAGGGTGGAAGGAGGTTCCGGGGAGCTGTTTTTT	CASSDDSGRVEGGSGELFF
TRBD1	19	-	TRBJ1-1	TRBV7-3	TGTGCCAGCAGCTTAAGCCCCGGGACAGGGAGATCGGTGAACACTGAAGCTTTCTTT	CASSLSPGTGRSVNTEAFF
-	15	-	TRBJ1-6	TRBV5-5	TGTGCCAGCAGCTTGGTACAGGTGGTGAATTCACCCCTCCACTTT	CASSLVQVVNSPLHF
-	14	once	TRBJ1-1	TRBV7-9	TGTGCCAGCAGCTTCGGGGGAGCGAACACTGAAGCTTTCTTT	CASSFGGANTEAFF
-	17	once	TRBJ1-4	TRBV7-6	TGTGCCAGCAGCTTTAGGACAGCCTCGAATGGGAATGAAAAACTGTTTTTT	CASSFRTASNGNEKLFF
-	15	-	TRBJ1-1	TRBV24-1	TGTGCCACCAGTGACAATAAGGGGGAAGGCACTGAAGCTTTCTTT	CATSDNKGEGTEAFF
TRBD2	12	once	TRBJ2-7	TRBV10-2	TGCGCCAGCTGGGCGGGAGCGGCCGAGCAGTACTTC	CASWAGAAEQYF
-	16	-	TRBJ2-7	TRBV27	TGTGCCAGCAGTACCTTGGGGGGCAGGGGGGGCTACGAGCAGTACTTC	CASSTLGGRGGYEQYF
TRBD1	13	once	TRBJ1-2	TRBV27	TGTGCCAGCAGTTTTTATACAGGGGTGGGCTACACCTTC	CASSFYTGVGYTF
TRBD1	16	-	TRBJ1-5	TRBV5-6	TGTGCCAGCAGCTACCGGACAGGGGCATCCAATCAGCCCCAGCATTTT	CASSYRTGASNQPQHF
-	14	-	TRBJ2-7	TRBV7-8	TGTGCCAGCAGCTTTTTGGGCCCGACGGGTGAGCAGTACTTC	CASSFLGPTGEQYF
-	14	-	TRBJ2-2	TRBV9	TGTGCCAGCAGCGTAGTAGGGGACACCGGGGAGCTGTTTTTT	CASSVVGDTGELFF
-	16	-	TRBJ1-4	TRBV7-9	TGTGCCAGCAGCTTACCAAACCGTCAAGGAAATGAAAAACTGTTTTTT	CASSLPNRQGNEKLFF
-	13	once	TRBJ1-5	TRBV19	TGTGCCAGTGGTGACAGAATCAATCAGCCCCAGCATTTT	CASGDRINQPQHF
TRBD1	13	-	TRBJ1-1	TRBV20-1	TGCAGTGCTAGTTTTCGACAGGGCCCTGAAGCTTTCTTT	CSASFRQGPEAFF
-	12	-	TRBJ1-1	TRBV6-2/TRBV6-3	TGTGCCAGCAGTGAGCGATATACTGAAGCTTTCTTT	CASSERYTEAFF
TRBD1	15	once	TRBJ1-1	TRBV9	TGTGCCAGCAGCGCGGGACAGGGGGTTAGGACTGAAGCTTTCTTT	CASSAGQGVRTEAFF
-	14	-	TRBJ1-5	TRBV4-2	TGTGCCAGCAGCCAAGAGTCCGGGGGTCAGCCCCAGCATTTT	CASSQESGGQPQHF
-	14	-	TRBJ1-5	TRBV28	TGTGCCAGCAGTTCCGGGGGTTCCAATCAGCCCCAGCATTTT	CASSSGGSNQPQHF
-	14	-	TRBJ1-1	TRBV7-2	TGTGCCAGCAGCCCTAACGGGGTGAACACTGAAGCTTTCTTT	CASSPNGVNTEAFF
TRBD2	15	-	TRBJ2-3	TRBV7-9	TGTGCCAGCAGCTCTACAGGACTAGCGGCAGATACGCAGTATTTT	CASSSTGLAADTQYF
TRBD2	15	-	TRBJ2-4	TRBV5-1	TGCGCCAGCAGCTTGGAAGGTAGCGGGAGGAACATTCAGTACTTC	CASSLEGSGRNIQYF
-	14	-	TRBJ2-1	TRBV9	TGTGCCAGCAGCCCGCCGAAGCCCTACAATGAGCAGTTCTTC	CASSPPKPYNEQFF
-	12	once	TRBJ2-2	TRBV5-6	TGTGCCAGCAGCTTAGTCCCCGGGGAGCTGTTTTTT	CASSLVPGELFF
-	14	once	TRBJ2-5	TRBV18	TGTGCCAGCTCACCCCGCGAGGCCCAAGAGACCCAGTACTTC	CASSPREAQETQYF
TRBD1	14	-	TRBJ2-3	TRBV2	TGTGCCAGCAGTTCGGGACAGGGCACAGATACGCAGTATTTT	CASSSGQGTDTQYF
-	13	-	TRBJ2-3	TRBV29-1	TGCAGCGTTGACTTAGCTAGCACAGATACGCAGTATTTT	CSVDLASTDTQYF
-	12	-	TRBJ1-5	TRBV9	TGTGCCAGCCTTGGAAGCGGAAAGCCCCAGCATTTT	CASLGSGKPQHF
-	15	-	TRBJ1-4	TRBV4-2	TGTGCCAGCAGCCAAGTCCGTGGCACTAATGAAAAACTGTTTTTT	CASSQVRGTNEKLFF
-	14	-	TRBJ2-7	TRBV27	TGTGCCAGCAGTTGGGACCCGGGGTGGGGCGAGCAGTACTTC	CASSWDPGWGEQYF
TRBD1	13	-	TRBJ1-1	TRBV5-1	TGCGCCAGCAGCTCCGGACAGGGTACTGAAGCTTTCTTT	CASSSGQGTEAFF
-	12	-	TRBJ2-1	TRBV7-9	TGTGCCAGCAGCTTACTAACGACAGAGCAGTTCTTC	CASSLLTTEQFF
-	13	-	TRBJ1-1	TRBV19	TGTGCCAGTAGTATGGGGTGGGGCACTGAAGCTTTCTTT	CASSMGWGTEAFF
-	14	-	TRBJ1-1	TRBV7-3	TGTGCCAGCAGCTTCGACACATCGAACACTGAAGCTTTCTTT	CASSFDTSNTEAFF
TRBD2	18	-	TRBJ2-5	TRBV9	TGTGCCAGCAGCGTAGGTCTAGCGGGAGGGCCTTTGTTGGAGACCCAGTACTTC	CASSVGLAGGPLLETQYF
-	13	-	TRBJ1-5	TRBV30	TGTGCCTGGAGCGCCGACAGCAATCAGCCCCAGCATTTT	CAWSADSNQPQHF
TRBD1	14	-	TRBJ2-2	TRBV27	TGTGCCAGCAGCCGGGACAGGGCCACCGGGGAGCTGTTTTTT	CASSRDRATGELFF
-	11	-	TRBJ2-3	TRBV19	TGTGCCAGTAGTATTTGGGATACGCAGTATTTT	CASSIWDTQYF
TRBD1	15	once	TRBJ1-4	TRBV5-1	TGCGCCAGCAGCAAAGGACAGGGGCCTAATGAAAAACTGTTTTTT	CASSKGQGPNEKLFF
-	15	-	TRBJ2-1	TRBV11-2	TGTGCCAGCAGCTTAGGGGCTTCCCCCTACAATGAGCAGTTCTTC	CASSLGASPYNEQFF
TRBD2	15	-	TRBJ2-7	TRBV4-1	TGCGCCAGCAGCCAAGATGCTAGCGGTAGATACGAGCAGTACTTC	CASSQDASGRYEQYF
TRBD2	16	-	TRBJ2-2	TRBV11-3	TGTGCCAGCAGCCGGACTAGCGGGACGAACACCGGGGAGCTGTTTTTT	CASSRTSGTNTGELFF
-	16	-	TRBJ2-2	TRBV9	TGTGCCAGCAGCGTAGGGCTGGGGCTGGGGACCGGGGAGCTGTTTTTT	CASSVGLGLGTGELFF
-	14	-	TRBJ2-1	TRBV6-2/TRBV6-3	TGTGCCAGCAGTTATTCCGTTATAGCTTCTGAGCAGTTCTTC	CASSYSVIASEQFF
-	13	-	TRBJ1-3	TRBV19	TGTGCCAGTAGCGGGACACCCCGCAACACCATATATTTT	CASSGTPRNTIYF
-	14	-	TRBJ2-3	TRBV29-1	TGCAGCGTTCGGAGGGCAGTTGGGACAGATACGCAGTATTTT	CSVRRAVGTDTQYF
-	16	-	TRBJ2-7	TRBV30	TGTGCCTGGAGTGTAAGATTCTCGCTGGGGGACTACGAGCAGTACTTC	CAWSVRFSLGDYEQYF
-	15	-	TRBJ2-2	TRBV6-5	TGTGCCAGCAGCACCGGGACCGCGAACGCCGGGGAGCTGTTTTTT	CASSTGTANAGELFF
TRBD2	15	-	TRBJ2-1	TRBV2	TGTGCCAGCAGTGAGCGGGAGAGACTTTACAATGAGCAGTTCTTC	CASSERERLYNEQFF
-	14	-	TRBJ1-6	TRBV5-1	TGCGCCAGCAGAGAGGAGGGATATAATTCACCCCTCCACTTT	CASREEGYNSPLHF
TRBD1	16	-	TRBJ1-6	TRBV28	TGTGCCAGCAGTTCCCCCGGGACAGGGGAGAATTCACCCCTCCACTTT	CASSSPGTGENSPLHF
-	13	-	TRBJ1-2	TRBV6-5	TGTGCCAGCAAAAAGGGGTTCCTCTATGGCTACACCTTC	CASKKGFLYGYTF
-	12	-	TRBJ1-5	TRBV3-1/TRBV3-2	TGTGCCAGCAGCCAAGTCCAGAGGCCCCAGCATTTT	CASSQVQRPQHF